Following are 15 T cell receptor beta chains from one sample sequenced in a study of cytomegalovirus exposure and HLA in healthy donors. 13 Jbeta primers and 60 Vbeta primers were used for the PCR. The table came from immunoSEQ multiplex PCR; TCRdb's copy has only in-frame clones and leaves some out. Of 90,000 to 130,000 clones listed, 70% are singletons. Sequencing used PBMCs. All receptors come from a man aged 25 to 40 in good health and CMV-seropositive.

The rearrangement joins TRBV19 to TRBJ2-7, with a tentative D call TRBD1 (7 bases). Germline V lookup: CDR1 LNHDA, CDR2 SQIVND (reference sequence). Trimming pared 6 bases from V and 3 bases from J, leaving 18 bases between. The CDR3 consists of 15 residues. The chain's CDR3 is CASRGRGQGGYEQYV. DNA for the CDR3: TGTGCCAGTAGGGGTAGGGGGCAGGGGGGCTACGAGCAGTACGTC.

CDR3 nucleotides: TGTGCCAGCTCACTTGGACAGGGAGGATTAGGGTATGGCTACACCTTC. Its translation: CASSLGQGGLGYGYTF. The chain recombines TRBV18 with TRBJ1-2; TRBD1 aligns across 8 bases. CDR1 and CDR2 from the germline V gene are KGHSH and LQKENI. V lost 4 bases and J lost 5; bases outside the gene matches: 12. The CDR3 totals 16 residues.

This clone has only a few counts. The chain combines TRBV9 with TRBJ1-1; tentatively, D is TRBD1 (5 bases). The ends were cut back, 5 bases at V and 5 bases at J, with 10 bases in the middle. This CDR3 has 12 amino acids. Germline V gene data show CDR1 as SGDLS and CDR2 as YYNGEE. CDR3 amino acids: CASRGRNTEAFF. DNA for the CDR3: TGTGCCAGCAGGGGGCGGAATACTGAAGCTTTCTTT. Looking up the rest from reference TRBV9 and TRBJ1-1 gives the full variable domain: DSGVTQTPKHLITATGQRVTLRCSPRSGDLSVYWYQQSLDQGLQFLIQYYNGEERAKGNILERFSAQQFPDLHSELNLSSLELGDSALYFCASRGRNTEAFFGQGTRLTVV.

The chain couples TRBV5-1 to TRBJ1-4; TRBD1 matches at 9 bases. The germline gives CDR1 SGHRS, CDR2 YFSETQ. The CDR3 is 16 residues long. J was trimmed by 8 bases and V by 4 bases; bases with no gene match: 12. The DNA for the CDR3 is TGCGCCAGCAGCCAAGGGACAACAGGGGGCGGGGAAAAACTGTTTTTT. This codes for CASSQGTTGGGEKLFF.

This clone has a handful of counts. CDR3 protein: CASSLFVRRQQTSTGNTIYF. CDR3 DNA: TGTGCCAGCAGCTTATTTGTTCGACGACAGCAGACTTCGACTGGAAACACCATATATTTT. The chain combines TRBV7-8 with TRBJ1-3; D is perhaps TRBD1 (5 bases). Trimming took off 2 bases at V and 2 bases at J, with 25 bases between the two ends. The germline V gene encodes CDR1 SGHVS and CDR2 FQNEAQ. This CDR3 is 20 amino acids long.

The chain uses TRBV18 and TRBJ1-1; 8 bases fit TRBD1. The V segment lost 2 bases and the J segment 7 bases; nucleotides outside the gene matches: 18. The germline CDR1 and CDR2 sequences are KGHSH and LQKENI. CDR3 length: 18 residues. The CDR3 sequence: CASSPSFGRQGQNGEAFF. The CDR3 nucleotides are TGTGCCAGCTCACCAAGCTTCGGGCGACAGGGGCAGAACGGTGAAGCTTTCTTT.

Remarks on this clone: The junction departs from the called germline gene at one end, perhaps through a read error. V is TRBV6-1 and J is TRBJ2-1; 7 bases match TRBD2. The CDR3 spans 14 residues. The germline gives CDR1 MNHNS, CDR2 SASEGT. The CDR3 spells CASTRTSEIQFFVF. The DNA of the CDR3 is TGTGCCAGCACCAGAACTAGCGAAATTCAATTTTTCGTCTTC.

The chain employs TRBV7-9 and TRBJ2-4; unclear D gene. The CDR3 covers 17 residues. V lost 5 bases, J lost 1 base, and 18 bases lay in between. CDR1 and CDR2 from the germline V gene are SEHNR and FQNEAQ (reference sequence). The CDR3 DNA reads TGTGCCAGCAGCCCGCCCATAACAGCTCGCGCCAAAAACATTCAGTACTTC. This sequence encodes CASSPPITARAKNIQYF.

The rearrangement uses TRBV18 and TRBJ2-1; 10 bases are a match to TRBD2. The length of the CDR3 is 16 residues. V lost 2 bases and J lost 4; bases outside the gene matches: 5. Germline CDR1 and CDR2: KGHSH and LQKENI. The CDR3 is CASSPLAGGKYNEQFF. CDR3 sequence (DNA): TGTGCCAGCTCACCATTAGCGGGAGGAAAATACAATGAGCAGTTCTTC.

The rearrangement uses TRBV7-9 and TRBJ2-2; D might be TRBD2 (5 bases). The germline gives CDR1 SEHNR, CDR2 FQNEAQ (reference sequence). The V end lost 3 bases, the J end lost 1 base, and 12 bases lay between the germline ends. The CDR3 consists of 16 residues. This chain's CDR3 is CASSLWSGVNTGELFF. DNA of the CDR3: TGTGCCAGCAGCTTGTGGTCCGGGGTGAACACCGGGGAGCTGTTTTTT. The whole variable domain, remainder taken from reference TRBV7-9 and TRBJ2-2, is DTGVSQNPRHKITKRGQNVTFRCDPISEHNRLYWYRQTLGQGPEFLTYFQNEAQLEKSRLLSDRFSAERPKGSFSTLEIQRTEQGDSAMYLCASSLWSGVNTGELFFGEGSRLTVL.

This chain connects TRBV7-9 to TRBJ1-1; TRBD1 agrees at 9 bases. V shed 0 bases and J 3 bases; nucleotides not matched to a gene: 11. The germline V gene encodes CDR1 SEHNR and CDR2 FQNEAQ (reference sequence). This CDR3 region has 18 residues. CDR3 nucleotides: TGTGCCAGCAGCTTAGCGCCGTTTGGGACAGGGTGGTACACTGAAGCTTTCTTT. The encoded protein is CASSLAPFGTGWYTEAFF.

This clone was recorded only once. This chain joins TRBV11-3 and TRBJ2-1; 9 bases map to TRBD2. J was trimmed by 7 bases and V by 1 base; bases with no gene match: 8. CDR1 SGHNT and CDR2 YENEEA come from the germline V gene. The CDR3 length is 16 residues. CDR3 nucleotide sequence: TGTGCCAGCAGCTTAGGTGGCGGGGCGGGAGGGAATGAGCAGTTCTTC. Its protein product is CASSLGGGAGGNEQFF.

The chain has TRBV11-2 and TRBJ2-1, with a possible D match to TRBD1 (6 bases). Per the germline V gene, CDR1 is SGHAT and CDR2 is FQNNGV. This CDR3 spans 16 amino acids. Trimming pared 2 bases from V and 5 bases from J, leaving 16 bases between. The CDR3 sequence is CASSLWGRRADNEQFF. The CDR3 nucleotides are TGTGCCAGCAGCTTATGGGGGCGAAGGGCGGACAATGAGCAGTTCTTC.

V is TRBV27 and J is TRBJ2-3; the match to TRBD2 covers 7 bases. Looked up from germline, CDR1 is MNHEY and CDR2 is SMNVEV (reference sequence). V lost 7 bases and J lost 4; bases outside the gene matches: 8. The CDR3 contains 14 residues. This CDR3 is CASTLSGSADTQYF. The CDR3 DNA sequence: TGTGCCAGCACCCTTAGCGGGTCGGCAGATACGCAGTATTTT.

This clone was recorded once. This CDR3 is CASDRGSEAFF. The CDR3 coding sequence is TGTGCCAGCGACAGGGGCTCAGAAGCTTTCTTT. The chain links TRBV6-5 to TRBJ1-1; 8 bases line up with TRBD1. This CDR3 comprises 11 residues. V gave up 8 bases and J gave up 8 bases; unmatched junction bases: 4. Looked up from germline, CDR1 is MNHEY and CDR2 is SVGAGI.